This TCR beta chain was recorded in a study of cytotoxic CD8 clonotypes in ibrutinib-treated CLL. Germline CDR1 reads SGHNT; CDR2 reads YYREEE (reference sequence). V lost 3 bases and J lost 3; bases outside the gene matches: 6. The CDR3 consists of 14 residues. Data came from immunoSEQ multiplex PCR; TCRdb stores just in-frame clones and leaves some out. The sample contains fewer than 85,000 clones, around 75% of which appear only once. The source material was PBMCs, sampled after 12 months of ibrutinib treatment. This clonotype was obtained from a human donor with chronic lymphocytic leukemia. The chain couples TRBV5-4 to TRBJ2-7; 7 bases map to TRBD1. The CDR3 nucleotides are TGTGCCAGCAGCTCAAAGGGACAGCTCTACGAGCAGTACTTC. It is translated as CASSSKGQLYEQYF.